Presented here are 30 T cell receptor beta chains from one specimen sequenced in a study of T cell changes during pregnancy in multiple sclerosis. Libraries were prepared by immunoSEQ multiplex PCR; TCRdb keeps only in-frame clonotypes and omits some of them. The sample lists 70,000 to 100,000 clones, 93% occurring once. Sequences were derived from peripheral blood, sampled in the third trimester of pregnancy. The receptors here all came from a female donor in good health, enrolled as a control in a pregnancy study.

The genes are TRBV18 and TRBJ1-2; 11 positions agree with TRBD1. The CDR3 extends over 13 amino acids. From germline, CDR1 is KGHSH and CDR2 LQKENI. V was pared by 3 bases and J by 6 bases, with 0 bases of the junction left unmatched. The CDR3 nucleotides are TGTGCCAGCTCACCGGACAGGGGGCATGGCTACACCTTC. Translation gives CASSPDRGHGYTF. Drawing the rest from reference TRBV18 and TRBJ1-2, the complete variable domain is NAGVMQNPRHLVRRRGQEARLRCSPMKGHSHVYWYRQLPEEGLKFMVYLQKENIIDESGMPKERFSAEFPKEGPSILRIQQVVRGDSAAYFCASSPDRGHGYTFGSGTRLTVV.

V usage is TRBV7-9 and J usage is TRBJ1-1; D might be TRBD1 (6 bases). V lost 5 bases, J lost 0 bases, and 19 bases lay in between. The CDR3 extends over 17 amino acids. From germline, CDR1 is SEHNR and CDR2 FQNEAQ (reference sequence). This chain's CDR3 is CASSNGLWDILNTEAFF. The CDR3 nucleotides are TGTGCCAGCAGCAACGGTCTTTGGGACATATTGAACACTGAAGCTTTCTTT.

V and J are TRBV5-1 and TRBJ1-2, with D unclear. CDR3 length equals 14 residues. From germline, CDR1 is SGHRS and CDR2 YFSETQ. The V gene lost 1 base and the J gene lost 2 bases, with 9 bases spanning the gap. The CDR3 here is CASSLRGENYGYTF. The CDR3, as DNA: TGCGCCAGCAGCTTGCGGGGAGAGAACTATGGCTACACCTTC. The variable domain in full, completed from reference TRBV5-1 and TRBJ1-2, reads KAGVTQTPRYLIKTRGQQVTLSCSPISGHRSVSWYQQTPGQGLQFLFEYFSETQRNKGNFPGRFSGRQFSNSRSEMNVSTLELGDSALYLCASSLRGENYGYTFGSGTRLTVV.

CDR3 loop: CASSHWTSGRGQETQYF. CDR3 sequence (DNA): TGCGCCAGCAGCCACTGGACTAGCGGGAGAGGCCAAGAGACCCAGTACTTC. The J gene is TRBJ2-5, the V gene TRBV5-1; 13 bases line up with TRBD2. With 4 bases clipped from V and 1 base from J, the junction kept 7 bases outside the gene matches. Germline V gene data show CDR1 as SGHRS and CDR2 as YFSETQ. The CDR3 consists of 17 residues.

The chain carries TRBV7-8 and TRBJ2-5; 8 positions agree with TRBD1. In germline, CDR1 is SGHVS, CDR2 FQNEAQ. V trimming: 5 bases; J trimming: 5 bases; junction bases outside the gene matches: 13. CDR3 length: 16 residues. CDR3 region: CASSPRDRLYRETQYF. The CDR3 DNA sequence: TGTGCCAGCAGCCCCCGGGACAGGCTCTATAGGGAGACCCAGTACTTC.

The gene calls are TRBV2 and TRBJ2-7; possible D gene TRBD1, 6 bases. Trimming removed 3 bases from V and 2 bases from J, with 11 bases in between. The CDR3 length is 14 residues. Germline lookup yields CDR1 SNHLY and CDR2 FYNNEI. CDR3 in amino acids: CASSDRGGTYEQYF. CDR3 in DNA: TGTGCCAGCAGTGACAGAGGGGGAACCTACGAGCAGTACTTC. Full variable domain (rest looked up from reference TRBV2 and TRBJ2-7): EPEVTQTPSHQVTQMGQEVILRCVPISNHLYFYWYRQILGQKVEFLVSFYNNEISEKSEIFDDQFSVERPDGSNFTLKIRSTKLEDSAMYFCASSDRGGTYEQYFGPGTRLTVT.

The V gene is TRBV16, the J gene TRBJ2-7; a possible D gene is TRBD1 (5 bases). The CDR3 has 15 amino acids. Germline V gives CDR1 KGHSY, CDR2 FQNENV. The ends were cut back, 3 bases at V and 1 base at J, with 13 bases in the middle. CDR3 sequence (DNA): TGTGCCAGCAGCCAGAGGACAAGGTCGTCCTACGAGCAGTACTTC. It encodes CASSQRTRSSYEQYF.

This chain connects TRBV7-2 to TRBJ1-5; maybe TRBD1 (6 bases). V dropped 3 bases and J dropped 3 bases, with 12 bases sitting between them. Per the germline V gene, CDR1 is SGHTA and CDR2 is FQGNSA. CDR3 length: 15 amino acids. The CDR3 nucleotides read TGTGCCAGCAGCTTCCAGGGGCTTGACAATCAGCCCCAGCATTTT. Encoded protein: CASSFQGLDNQPQHF.

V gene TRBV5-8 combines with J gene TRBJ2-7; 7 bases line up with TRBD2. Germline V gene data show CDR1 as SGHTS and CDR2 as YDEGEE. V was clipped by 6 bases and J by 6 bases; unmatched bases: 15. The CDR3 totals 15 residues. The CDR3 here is CASTSRRAGAGEQYF. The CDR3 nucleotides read TGTGCCAGCACCTCCCGGCGGGCGGGAGCGGGCGAGCAGTACTTC.

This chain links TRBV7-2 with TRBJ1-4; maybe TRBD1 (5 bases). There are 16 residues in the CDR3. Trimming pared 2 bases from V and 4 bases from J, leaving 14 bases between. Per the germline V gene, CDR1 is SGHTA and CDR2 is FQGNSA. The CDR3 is CASSLTSGRGNEKLFF. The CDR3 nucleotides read TGTGCCAGCAGCTTAACCTCGGGGCGGGGTAATGAAAAACTGTTTTTT.

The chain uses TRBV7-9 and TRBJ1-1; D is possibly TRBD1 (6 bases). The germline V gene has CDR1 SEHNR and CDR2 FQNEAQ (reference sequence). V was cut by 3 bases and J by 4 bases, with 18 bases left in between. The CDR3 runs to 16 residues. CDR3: CASSFWGRVPSTEAFF. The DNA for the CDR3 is TGTGCCAGCAGCTTTTGGGGGCGGGTCCCAAGCACTGAAGCTTTCTTT.

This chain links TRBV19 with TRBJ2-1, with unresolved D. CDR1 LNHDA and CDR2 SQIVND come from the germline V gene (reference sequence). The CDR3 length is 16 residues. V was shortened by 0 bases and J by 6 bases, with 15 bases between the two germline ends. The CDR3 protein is CASSIEAVAPLNEQFF. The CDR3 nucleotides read TGTGCCAGTAGTATAGAGGCTGTCGCCCCTCTCAATGAGCAGTTCTTC. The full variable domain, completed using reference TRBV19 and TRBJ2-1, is DGGITQSPKYLFRKEGQNVTLSCEQNLNHDAMYWYRQDPGQGLRLIYYSQIVNDFQKGDIAEGYSVSREKKESFPLTVTSAQKNPTAFYLCASSIEAVAPLNEQFFGPGTRLTVL.

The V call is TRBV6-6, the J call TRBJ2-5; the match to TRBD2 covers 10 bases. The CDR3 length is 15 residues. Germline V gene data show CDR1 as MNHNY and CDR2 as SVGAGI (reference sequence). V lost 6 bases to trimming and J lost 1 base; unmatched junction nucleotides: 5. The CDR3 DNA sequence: TGTGCCAGCAGGGCTAGCGGGAGAGTCCAAGAGACCCAGTACTTC. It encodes CASRASGRVQETQYF.

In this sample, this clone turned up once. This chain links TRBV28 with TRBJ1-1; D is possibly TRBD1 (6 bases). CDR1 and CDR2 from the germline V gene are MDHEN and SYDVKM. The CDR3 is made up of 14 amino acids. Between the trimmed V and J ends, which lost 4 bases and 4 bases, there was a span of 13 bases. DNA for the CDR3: TGTGCCAGCAGTTCAGGGGCCTGGGGCACTGAAGCTTTCTTT. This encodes CASSSGAWGTEAFF.

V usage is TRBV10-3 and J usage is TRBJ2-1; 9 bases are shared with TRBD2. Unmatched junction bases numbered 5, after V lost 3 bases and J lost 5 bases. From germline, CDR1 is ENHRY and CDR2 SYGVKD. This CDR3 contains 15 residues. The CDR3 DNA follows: TGTGCCATCAGTGATAGTCCTAGCGGGAACAATGAGCAGTTCTTC. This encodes CAISDSPSGNNEQFF.

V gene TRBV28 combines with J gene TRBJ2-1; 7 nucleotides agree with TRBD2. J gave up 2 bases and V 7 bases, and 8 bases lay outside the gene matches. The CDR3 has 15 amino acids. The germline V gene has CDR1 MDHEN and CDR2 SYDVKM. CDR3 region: CASNGRGGAYNEQFF. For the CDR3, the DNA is TGTGCCAGCAATGGGAGGGGAGGCGCCTACAATGAGCAGTTCTTC.

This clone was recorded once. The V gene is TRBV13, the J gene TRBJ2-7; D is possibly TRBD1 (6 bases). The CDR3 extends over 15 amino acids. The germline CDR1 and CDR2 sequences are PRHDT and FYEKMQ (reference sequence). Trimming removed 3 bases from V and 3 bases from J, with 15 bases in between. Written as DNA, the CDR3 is TGTGCCAGCAGCTTCCCGGGACAAGCGGTCTACGAGCAGTACTTC. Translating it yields CASSFPGQAVYEQYF.

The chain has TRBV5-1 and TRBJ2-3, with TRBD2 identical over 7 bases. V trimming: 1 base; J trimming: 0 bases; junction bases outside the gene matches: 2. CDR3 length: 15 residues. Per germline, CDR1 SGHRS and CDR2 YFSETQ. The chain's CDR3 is CASSLSSGSTDTQYF. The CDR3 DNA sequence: TGCGCCAGCAGCTTGAGTAGCGGGAGCACAGATACGCAGTATTTT. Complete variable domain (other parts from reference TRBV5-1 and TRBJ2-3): KAGVTQTPRYLIKTRGQQVTLSCSPISGHRSVSWYQQTPGQGLQFLFEYFSETQRNKGNFPGRFSGRQFSNSRSEMNVSTLELGDSALYLCASSLSSGSTDTQYFGPGTRLTVL.

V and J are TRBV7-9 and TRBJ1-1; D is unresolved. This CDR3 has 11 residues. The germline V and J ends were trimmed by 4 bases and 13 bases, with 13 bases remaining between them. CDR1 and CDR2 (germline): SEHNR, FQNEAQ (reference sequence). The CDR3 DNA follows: TGTGCCAGCAGCTCCGCGAACGAGGTTTTCTTT. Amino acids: CASSSANEVFF.

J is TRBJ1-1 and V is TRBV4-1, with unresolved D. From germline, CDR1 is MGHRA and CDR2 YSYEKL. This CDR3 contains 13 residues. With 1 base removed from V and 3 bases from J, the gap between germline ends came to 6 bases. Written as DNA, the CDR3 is TGCGCCAGCAGCCAAGTTCGAGACACTGAAGCTTTCTTT. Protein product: CASSQVRDTEAFF.

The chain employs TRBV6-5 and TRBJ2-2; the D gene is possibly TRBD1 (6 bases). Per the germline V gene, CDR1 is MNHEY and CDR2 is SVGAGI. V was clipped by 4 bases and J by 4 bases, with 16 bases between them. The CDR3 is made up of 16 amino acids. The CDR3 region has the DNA TGTGCCAGCAGTTCAGGACCCTCAGGGGCCACCGGGGAGCTGTTTTTT. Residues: CASSSGPSGATGELFF.

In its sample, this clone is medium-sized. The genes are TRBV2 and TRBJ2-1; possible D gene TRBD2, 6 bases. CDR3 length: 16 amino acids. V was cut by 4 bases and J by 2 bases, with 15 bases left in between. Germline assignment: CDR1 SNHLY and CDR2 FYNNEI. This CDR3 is CASSGDPGSAYNEQFF. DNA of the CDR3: TGTGCCAGCAGTGGTGATCCCGGGAGTGCCTACAATGAGCAGTTCTTC. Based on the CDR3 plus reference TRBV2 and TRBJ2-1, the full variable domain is EPEVTQTPSHQVTQMGQEVILRCVPISNHLYFYWYRQILGQKVEFLVSFYNNEISEKSEIFDDQFSVERPDGSNFTLKIRSTKLEDSAMYFCASSGDPGSAYNEQFFGPGTRLTVL.

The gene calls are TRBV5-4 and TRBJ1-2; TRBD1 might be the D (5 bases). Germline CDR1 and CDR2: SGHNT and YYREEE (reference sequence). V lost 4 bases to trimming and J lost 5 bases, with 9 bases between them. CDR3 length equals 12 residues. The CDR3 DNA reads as TGTGCCAGCAGCGTTGACAGTTATGGCTACACCTTC. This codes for CASSVDSYGYTF. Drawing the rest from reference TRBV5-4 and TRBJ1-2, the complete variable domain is ETGVTQSPTHLIKTRGQQVTLRCSSQSGHNTVSWYQQALGQGPQFIFQYYREEENGRGNFPPRFSGLQFPNYSSELNVNALELDDSALYLCASSVDSYGYTFGSGTRLTVV.

CDR3 loop: CASRLAGHSYEQYF. CDR3 in DNA: TGTGCCAGCAGACTAGCGGGTCACTCCTACGAGCAGTACTTC. The chain links TRBV2 to TRBJ2-7; 9 bases align to TRBD2. Trimming took 6 bases from V and 0 from J; bases not matched to a gene: 3. This CDR3 has 14 amino acids. The V gene's germline CDR1 is SNHLY and CDR2 FYNNEI.

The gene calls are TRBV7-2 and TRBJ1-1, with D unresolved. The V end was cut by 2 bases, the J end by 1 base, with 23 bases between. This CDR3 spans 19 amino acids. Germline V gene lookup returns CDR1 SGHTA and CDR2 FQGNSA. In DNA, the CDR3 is TGTGCCAGCAGCTTAACTTTGGCCTGGAGCGAGTTGAGGAACACTGAAGCTTTCTTT. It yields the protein CASSLTLAWSELRNTEAFF.

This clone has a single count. CDR3 nucleotide sequence: TGTGCCAGCAGTTTATATGCTAGCGGGAGTCGTAGGGACTACTACAATGAGCAGTTCTTC. Amino acid sequence: CASSLYASGSRRDYYNEQFF. The chain is built from TRBV28 and TRBJ2-1; 10 bases are shared with TRBD2. Germline V gene data show CDR1 as MDHEN and CDR2 as SYDVKM. The CDR3 contains 20 residues. V was clipped by 1 base and J by 3 bases; unmatched bases: 15.

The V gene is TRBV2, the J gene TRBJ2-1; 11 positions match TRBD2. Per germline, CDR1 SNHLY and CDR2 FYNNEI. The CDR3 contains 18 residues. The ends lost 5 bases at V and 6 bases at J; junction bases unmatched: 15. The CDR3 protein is CASSPSVAGGRRGNEQFF. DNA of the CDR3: TGTGCCAGCAGTCCTTCCGTAGCGGGAGGGCGTAGGGGCAATGAGCAGTTCTTC.

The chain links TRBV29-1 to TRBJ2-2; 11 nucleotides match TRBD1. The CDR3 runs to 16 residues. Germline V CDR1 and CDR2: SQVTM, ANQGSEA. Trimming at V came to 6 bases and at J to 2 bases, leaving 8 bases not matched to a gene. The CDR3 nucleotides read TGCAGCGTGGCCGGGACAGGGGGTGGAAACACCGGGGAGCTGTTTTTT. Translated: CSVAGTGGGNTGELFF.

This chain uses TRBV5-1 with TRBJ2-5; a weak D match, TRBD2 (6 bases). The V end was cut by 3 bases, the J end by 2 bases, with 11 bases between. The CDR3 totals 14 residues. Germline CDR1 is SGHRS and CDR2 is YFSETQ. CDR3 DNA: TGCGCCAGCAGCTCCTTAGCGGTGCAAGAGACCCAGTACTTC. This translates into CASSSLAVQETQYF.

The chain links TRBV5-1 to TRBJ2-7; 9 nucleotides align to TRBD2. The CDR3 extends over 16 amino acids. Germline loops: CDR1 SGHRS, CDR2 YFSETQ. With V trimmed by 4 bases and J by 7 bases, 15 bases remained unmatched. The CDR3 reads CASSASFAGGPGEQYF. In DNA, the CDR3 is TGCGCCAGCAGCGCCTCCTTCGCGGGAGGGCCGGGGGAGCAGTACTTC.